This TCR beta chain was sequenced for a study of T cell responses to AZD1222 COVID-19 vaccine. Assay: immunoSEQ multiplex PCR; the TCRdb copy retains only in-frame clones and omits some. The sample includes about 140,000 clones, about 90% of them seen just once. The germline V gene has CDR1 LNHDA and CDR2 SQIVND (reference sequence). V dropped 5 bases and J dropped 5 bases, with 6 bases sitting between them. The CDR3 contains 11 residues. Here the sequenced sample was peripheral blood, taken on day 0 of AZD1222 vaccination. The rearrangement links TRBV19 to TRBJ1-1; D remains unclear. The TCR comes from an adult in good health. CDR3 DNA sequence: TGTGCCAGTAGTTGGGTAACTGAAGCTTTCTTT. This translates into CASSWVTEAFF.